This entry lists 16 T cell receptor beta chains sequenced from one sample in a study of T cells after yellow fever vaccination. TCRdb redid the calling of the 5' RACE reads with MiXCR, one entry per CDR3 protein. The data hold about 69,000 distinct CDR3 sequences, with approximately 5% observed a single time. This specimen was CD4+ T cells sorted from PBMCs, taken more than 13 days after the first yellow fever vaccination. These receptor sequences come from a man aged 18 to 30 who received the YFV17D yellow fever vaccine.

Concerning this clonotype itself: A read error is possible here, since a much larger clone lies one base away. The V and J genes are TRBV5-1 and TRBJ2-7; no reliable D call. The CDR3 length is 14 residues. Germline assignment: CDR1 SGHRS and CDR2 YFSETQ. Deletions cut 5 bases from V and 4 bases from J, with 16 bases between. CDR3 residues: CASRNQAEAYEQYF. The CDR3 DNA reads TGCGCCAGCAGGAATCAGGCAGAGGCGTACGAGCAGTACTTC.

In this sample, this clonotype turned up many times. In DNA form, the CDR3 reads TGTGCCAGCAGCTCCCCGGGGAGCACAGATACGCAGTATTTT. As protein: CASSSPGSTDTQYF. The genes are TRBV7-2 and TRBJ2-3, with D possibly being TRBD2 (5 bases). Germline loops: CDR1 SGHTA, CDR2 FQGNSA. The V gene lost 4 bases and the J gene lost 0 bases, with 8 bases spanning the gap. CDR3 size: 14 residues.

The table lists this clonotype with many counts. The chain has TRBV5-1 and TRBJ2-5, with D possibly TRBD1 on 8 matching bases. There are 14 residues in the CDR3. Germline V gene data show CDR1 as SGHRS and CDR2 as YFSETQ. Trimming left V 4 bases short and J 2 bases short, with 12 bases between. In DNA form, the CDR3 reads TGCGCCAGCAGCGTACAGGGGGGGCAAGAGACCCAGTACTTC. Translated: CASSVQGGQETQYF.

This clonotype was observed many times. V usage is TRBV6-2 or TRBV6-3 and J usage is TRBJ2-5; TRBD2 might be the D (6 bases). CDR3 length equals 13 residues. Trimming took off 6 bases at V and 4 bases at J, with 12 bases between the two ends. Germline CDR1 is MNHEY and CDR2 is SVGEGT. CDR3 in DNA: TGTGCCAGCAGCAACCTCGGGAGAGAGACCCAGTACTTC. Translating it yields CASSNLGRETQYF.

This clonotype was seen repeatedly, ten times or more. The V gene is TRBV5-1, the J gene TRBJ2-5; maybe TRBD2 (7 bases). Germline CDR1 and CDR2: SGHRS and YFSETQ. The CDR3 sequence is 17 residues long. V shed 0 bases and J shed 7 bases, with 22 bases lying between them. CDR3 sequence (DNA): TGCGCCAGCAGCTTGGGGGTATACGCGGGGGCACAGGGGACCCAGTACTTC. Translating it yields CASSLGVYAGAQGTQYF.

This clonotype was observed at least ten times. The CDR3 region is CATFSERGYTF. CDR3 bases: TGTGCCACCTTTTCTGAACGAGGCTACACCTTC. The chain is built from TRBV11-2 and TRBJ1-2, with D unclear. Trimming pared 10 bases from V and 8 bases from J, leaving 14 bases between. The CDR3 sequence is 11 residues long. CDR1 is SGHAT, CDR2 FQNNGV, per germline.

This clonotype was counted many times. This sequence joins TRBV25-1 and TRBJ1-3; 7 positions agree with TRBD1. The trim removed 4 bases at V and 0 bases at J, leaving 6 bases unmatched. Germline V gene lookup returns CDR1 MGHDK and CDR2 SYGVNS. The length of the CDR3 is 16 residues. The CDR3 spells CASSARQGSSGNTIYF. The CDR3 nucleotides read TGTGCCAGCAGTGCCCGACAGGGAAGCTCTGGAAACACCATATATTTT.

This clonotype was recorded many times. This chain joins TRBV4-1 and TRBJ2-6; 8 positions match TRBD1. V gave up 4 bases and J gave up 0 bases; unmatched junction bases: 17. CDR1 and CDR2 from the germline V gene are MGHRA and YSYEKL. This CDR3 is 21 amino acids long. The CDR3 region is CASSPSNYGQGVDSGANVLTF. The CDR3 DNA sequence: TGCGCCAGCAGCCCAAGTAACTATGGACAGGGTGTGGACTCTGGGGCCAACGTCCTGACTTTC.

This clonotype was counted at least ten times. V gene TRBV12-3 or TRBV12-4 combines with J gene TRBJ1-1, with D tentatively TRBD1 (5 bases). The CDR3 consists of 15 residues. Trimming removed 3 bases at V and 5 bases at J, with 16 bases between. For the CDR3, the DNA is TGTGCCAGCAGTTTCCCCCACGCGGGGGATACTGAAGCTTTCTTT. Residues: CASSFPHAGDTEAFF.

This clonotype was picked up many times. The rearrangement uses TRBV29-1 and TRBJ2-3; either TRBD1 or TRBD2 may supply D (6 bases each). From germline, CDR1 is SQVTM and CDR2 ANQGSEA. V was trimmed by 3 bases and J by 2 bases, leaving 12 bases between them. The CDR3 sequence is 14 residues long. The CDR3 sequence: CSVDVGGVTDTQYF. CDR3 in DNA: TGCAGCGTTGACGTGGGGGGCGTCACAGATACGCAGTATTTT.

There are many counts of this clonotype. V is TRBV6-1 and J is TRBJ2-1; no reliable D call. The germline V gene has CDR1 MNHNS and CDR2 SASEGT. The V and J ends lost 4 bases and 2 bases respectively, with 15 bases between them. This CDR3 has 16 amino acids. In DNA form, the CDR3 reads TGTGCCAGCAGTGGCCGTGAGCAGCTAGCCTACAATGAGCAGTTCTTC. Translated, it gives CASSGREQLAYNEQFF.

This clonotype was counted many times. The chain uses TRBV20-1 and TRBJ1-2, with a possible D match to TRBD1 (5 bases). The CDR3 runs to 15 residues. V lost 3 bases and J 3 bases, leaving 17 bases between the germline ends. Germline CDR1 DFQATT, CDR2 SNEGSKA (reference sequence). CDR3: CSARATTGVYYGYTF. CDR3 nucleotides: TGCAGTGCTAGGGCCACCACAGGTGTTTACTATGGCTACACCTTC.

This clonotype was counted many times. V and J are TRBV7-2 and TRBJ1-5, with D uncertain. V was trimmed by 5 bases and J by 6 bases, leaving 8 bases between them. This CDR3 region has 12 residues. CDR1 and CDR2 from the germline V gene are SGHTA and FQGNSA. In nucleotides, the CDR3 is TGTGCCAGCAGCACCGTGGGTCAGCCCCAGCATTTT. This gives the protein CASSTVGQPQHF.

This clonotype was observed at least ten times. J is TRBJ2-5 and V is TRBV20-1, with TRBD2 as a possible D gene (6 bases). CDR1 DFQATT and CDR2 SNEGSKA come from the germline V gene (reference sequence). The CDR3 sequence is 15 residues long. Trimming left V 1 base short and J 4 bases short, with 16 bases between. This CDR3 is CSARGPLEGRETQYF. In nucleotides, the CDR3 is TGCAGTGCTAGAGGCCCCCTGGAGGGACGAGAGACCCAGTACTTC.

This clonotype was detected many times. This chain uses TRBV7-3 with TRBJ2-2; D unclear. In germline, CDR1 is SGHTA, CDR2 FQGTGA. There are 13 residues in the CDR3. V lost 3 bases and J lost 2, with 4 bases in between. This CDR3 reads CASSFSNTGELFF. The DNA of the CDR3 is TGTGCCAGCAGCTTTTCAAACACCGGGGAGCTGTTTTTT.

This clonotype came up many times. This sequence joins TRBV7-2 and TRBJ1-2, with 7 bases fitting TRBD1. With V trimmed by 5 bases and J by 7 bases, 10 bases remained unmatched. The CDR3 is made up of 14 amino acids. Germline V gene lookup returns CDR1 SGHTA and CDR2 FQGNSA. The CDR3 nucleotides read TGTGCCAGCAGCCGAAGACAGGGTGATCTTGGCTACACCTTC. As protein: CASSRRQGDLGYTF.